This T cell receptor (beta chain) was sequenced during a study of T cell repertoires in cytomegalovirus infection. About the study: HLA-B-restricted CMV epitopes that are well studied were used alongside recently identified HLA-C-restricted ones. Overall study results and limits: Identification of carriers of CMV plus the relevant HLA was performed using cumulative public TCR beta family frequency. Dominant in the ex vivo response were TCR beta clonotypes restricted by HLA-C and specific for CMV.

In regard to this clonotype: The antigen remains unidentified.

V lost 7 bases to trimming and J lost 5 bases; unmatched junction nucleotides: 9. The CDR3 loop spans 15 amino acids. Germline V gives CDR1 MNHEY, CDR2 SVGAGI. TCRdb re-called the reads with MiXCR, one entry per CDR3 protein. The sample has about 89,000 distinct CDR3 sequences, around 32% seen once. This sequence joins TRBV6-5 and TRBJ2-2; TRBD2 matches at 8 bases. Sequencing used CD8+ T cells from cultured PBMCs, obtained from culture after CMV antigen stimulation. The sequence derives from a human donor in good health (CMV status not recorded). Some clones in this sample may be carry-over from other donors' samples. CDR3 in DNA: TGTGCCAGCAAACTCGGGGGGGCCGCTACCGGGGAGCTGTTTTTT. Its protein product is CASKLGGAATGELFF.